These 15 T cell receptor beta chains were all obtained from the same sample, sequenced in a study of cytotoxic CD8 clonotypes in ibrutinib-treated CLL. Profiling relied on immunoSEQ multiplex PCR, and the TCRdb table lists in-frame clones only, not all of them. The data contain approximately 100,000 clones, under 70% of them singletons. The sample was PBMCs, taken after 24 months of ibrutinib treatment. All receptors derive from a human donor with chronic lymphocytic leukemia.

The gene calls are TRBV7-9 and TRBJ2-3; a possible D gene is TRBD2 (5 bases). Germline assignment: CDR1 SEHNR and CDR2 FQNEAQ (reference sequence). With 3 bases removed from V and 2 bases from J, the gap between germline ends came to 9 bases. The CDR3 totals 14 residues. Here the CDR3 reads CASSFSGFTDTQYF. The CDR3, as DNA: TGTGCCAGCAGCTTTTCGGGGTTCACAGATACGCAGTATTTT. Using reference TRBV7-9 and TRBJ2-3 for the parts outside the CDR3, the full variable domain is DTGVSQNPRHKITKRGQNVTFRCDPISEHNRLYWYRQTLGQGPEFLTYFQNEAQLEKSRLLSDRFSAERPKGSFSTLEIQRTEQGDSAMYLCASSFSGFTDTQYFGPGTRLTVL.

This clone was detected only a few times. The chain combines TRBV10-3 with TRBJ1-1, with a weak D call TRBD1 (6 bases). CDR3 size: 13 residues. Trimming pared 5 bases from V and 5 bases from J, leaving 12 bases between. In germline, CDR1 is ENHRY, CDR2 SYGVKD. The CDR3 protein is CAISPGEDTEAFF. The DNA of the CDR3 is TGTGCCATCAGTCCAGGGGAGGATACTGAAGCTTTCTTT.

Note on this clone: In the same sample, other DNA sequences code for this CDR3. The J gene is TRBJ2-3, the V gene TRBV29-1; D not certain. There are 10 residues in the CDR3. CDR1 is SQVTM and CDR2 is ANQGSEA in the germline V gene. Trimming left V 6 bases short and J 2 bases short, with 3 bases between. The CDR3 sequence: CSVDTDTQYF. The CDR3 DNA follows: TGCAGCGTCGACACAGATACGCAGTATTTT.

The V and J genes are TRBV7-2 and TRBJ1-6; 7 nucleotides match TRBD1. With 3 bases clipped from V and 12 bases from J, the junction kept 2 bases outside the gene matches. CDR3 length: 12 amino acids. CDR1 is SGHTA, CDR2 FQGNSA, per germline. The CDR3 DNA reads TGTGCCAGCAGCTTCCGGGACAGACCCCTCCACTTT. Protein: CASSFRDRPLHF.

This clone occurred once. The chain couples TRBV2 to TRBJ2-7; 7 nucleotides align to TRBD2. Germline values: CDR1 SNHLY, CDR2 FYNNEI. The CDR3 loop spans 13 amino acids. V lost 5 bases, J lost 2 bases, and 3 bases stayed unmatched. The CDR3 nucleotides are TGTGCCAGCAGTAGCGGGGCTCCCTACGAGCAGTACTTC. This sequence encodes CASSSGAPYEQYF.

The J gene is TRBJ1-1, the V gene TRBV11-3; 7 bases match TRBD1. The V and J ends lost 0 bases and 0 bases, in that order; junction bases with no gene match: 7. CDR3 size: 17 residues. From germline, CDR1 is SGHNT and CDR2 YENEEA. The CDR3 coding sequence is TGTGCCAGCAGCTTAGATAGAGACAGGGCAGTGAACACTGAAGCTTTCTTT. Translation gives CASSLDRDRAVNTEAFF.

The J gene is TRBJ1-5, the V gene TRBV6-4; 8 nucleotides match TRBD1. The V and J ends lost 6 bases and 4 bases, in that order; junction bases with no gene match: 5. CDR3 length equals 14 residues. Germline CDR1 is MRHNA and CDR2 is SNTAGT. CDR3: CASRSDRENQPQHF. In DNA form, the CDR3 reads TGTGCCAGCAGGTCGGACAGGGAGAATCAGCCCCAGCATTTT.

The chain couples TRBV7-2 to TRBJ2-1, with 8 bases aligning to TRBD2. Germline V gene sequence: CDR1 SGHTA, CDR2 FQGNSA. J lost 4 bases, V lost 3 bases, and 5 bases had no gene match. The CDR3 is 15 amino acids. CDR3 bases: TGTGCCAGCAGCTTCCTATCGGGGGGGTACAATGAGCAGTTCTTC. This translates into CASSFLSGGYNEQFF.

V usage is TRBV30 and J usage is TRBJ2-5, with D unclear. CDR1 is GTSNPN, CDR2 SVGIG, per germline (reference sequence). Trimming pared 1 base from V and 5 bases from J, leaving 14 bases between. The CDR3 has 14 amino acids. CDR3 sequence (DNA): TGTGCCTGGAGTGATGGCAGGACCTTGGAGACCCAGTACTTC. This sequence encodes CAWSDGRTLETQYF. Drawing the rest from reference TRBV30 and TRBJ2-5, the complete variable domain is SQTIHQWPATLVQPVGSPLSLECTVEGTSNPNLYWYRQAAGRGLQLLFYSVGIGQISSEVPQNLSASRPQDRQFILSSKKLLLSDSGFYLCAWSDGRTLETQYFGPGTRLLVL.

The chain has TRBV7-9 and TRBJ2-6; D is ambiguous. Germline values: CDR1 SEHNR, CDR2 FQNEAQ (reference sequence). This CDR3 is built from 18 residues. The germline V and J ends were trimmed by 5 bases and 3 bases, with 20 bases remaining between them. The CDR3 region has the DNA TGTGCCAGCAGCCCCCAGTCAGGTGGATCGCTTGGGGCCAACGTCCTGACTTTC. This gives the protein CASSPQSGGSLGANVLTF.

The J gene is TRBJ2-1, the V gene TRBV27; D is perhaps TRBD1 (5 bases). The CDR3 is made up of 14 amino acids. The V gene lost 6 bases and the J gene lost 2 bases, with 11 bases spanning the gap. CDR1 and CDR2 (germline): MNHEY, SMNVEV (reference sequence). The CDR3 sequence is CASSQTVTYNEQFF. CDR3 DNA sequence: TGTGCCAGCAGCCAGACAGTTACCTACAATGAGCAGTTCTTC.

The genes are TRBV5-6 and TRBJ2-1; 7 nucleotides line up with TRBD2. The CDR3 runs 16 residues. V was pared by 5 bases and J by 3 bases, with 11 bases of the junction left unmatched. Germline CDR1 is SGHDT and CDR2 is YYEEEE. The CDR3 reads CASSPGRGFYYNEQFF. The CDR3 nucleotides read TGTGCCAGCAGTCCGGGGAGGGGCTTCTACTACAATGAGCAGTTCTTC.

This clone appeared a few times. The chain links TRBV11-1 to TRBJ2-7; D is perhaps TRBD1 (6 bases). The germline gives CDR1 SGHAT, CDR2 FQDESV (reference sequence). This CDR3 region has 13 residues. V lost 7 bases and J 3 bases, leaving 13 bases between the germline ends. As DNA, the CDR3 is TGTGCCAGCACCCTCAAGGGGGTCTACGAGCAGTACTTC. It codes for CASTLKGVYEQYF.

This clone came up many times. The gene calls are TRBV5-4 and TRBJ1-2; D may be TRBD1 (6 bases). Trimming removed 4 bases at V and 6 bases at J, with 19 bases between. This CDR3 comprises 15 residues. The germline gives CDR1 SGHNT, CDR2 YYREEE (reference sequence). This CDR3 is CASSVDPQGSNGYTF. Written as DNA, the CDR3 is TGTGCCAGCAGCGTGGACCCCCAGGGGTCAAATGGCTACACCTTC.

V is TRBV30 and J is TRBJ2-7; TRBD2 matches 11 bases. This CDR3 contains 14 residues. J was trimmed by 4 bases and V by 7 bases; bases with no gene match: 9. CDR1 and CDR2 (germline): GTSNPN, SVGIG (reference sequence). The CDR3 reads CALDLTSGGYEQYF. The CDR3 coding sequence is TGTGCCTTGGACTTAACTAGCGGGGGTTACGAGCAGTACTTC. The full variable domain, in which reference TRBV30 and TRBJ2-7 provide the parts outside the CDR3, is SQTIHQWPATLVQPVGSPLSLECTVEGTSNPNLYWYRQAAGRGLQLLFYSVGIGQISSEVPQNLSASRPQDRQFILSSKKLLLSDSGFYLCALDLTSGGYEQYFGPGTRLTVT.